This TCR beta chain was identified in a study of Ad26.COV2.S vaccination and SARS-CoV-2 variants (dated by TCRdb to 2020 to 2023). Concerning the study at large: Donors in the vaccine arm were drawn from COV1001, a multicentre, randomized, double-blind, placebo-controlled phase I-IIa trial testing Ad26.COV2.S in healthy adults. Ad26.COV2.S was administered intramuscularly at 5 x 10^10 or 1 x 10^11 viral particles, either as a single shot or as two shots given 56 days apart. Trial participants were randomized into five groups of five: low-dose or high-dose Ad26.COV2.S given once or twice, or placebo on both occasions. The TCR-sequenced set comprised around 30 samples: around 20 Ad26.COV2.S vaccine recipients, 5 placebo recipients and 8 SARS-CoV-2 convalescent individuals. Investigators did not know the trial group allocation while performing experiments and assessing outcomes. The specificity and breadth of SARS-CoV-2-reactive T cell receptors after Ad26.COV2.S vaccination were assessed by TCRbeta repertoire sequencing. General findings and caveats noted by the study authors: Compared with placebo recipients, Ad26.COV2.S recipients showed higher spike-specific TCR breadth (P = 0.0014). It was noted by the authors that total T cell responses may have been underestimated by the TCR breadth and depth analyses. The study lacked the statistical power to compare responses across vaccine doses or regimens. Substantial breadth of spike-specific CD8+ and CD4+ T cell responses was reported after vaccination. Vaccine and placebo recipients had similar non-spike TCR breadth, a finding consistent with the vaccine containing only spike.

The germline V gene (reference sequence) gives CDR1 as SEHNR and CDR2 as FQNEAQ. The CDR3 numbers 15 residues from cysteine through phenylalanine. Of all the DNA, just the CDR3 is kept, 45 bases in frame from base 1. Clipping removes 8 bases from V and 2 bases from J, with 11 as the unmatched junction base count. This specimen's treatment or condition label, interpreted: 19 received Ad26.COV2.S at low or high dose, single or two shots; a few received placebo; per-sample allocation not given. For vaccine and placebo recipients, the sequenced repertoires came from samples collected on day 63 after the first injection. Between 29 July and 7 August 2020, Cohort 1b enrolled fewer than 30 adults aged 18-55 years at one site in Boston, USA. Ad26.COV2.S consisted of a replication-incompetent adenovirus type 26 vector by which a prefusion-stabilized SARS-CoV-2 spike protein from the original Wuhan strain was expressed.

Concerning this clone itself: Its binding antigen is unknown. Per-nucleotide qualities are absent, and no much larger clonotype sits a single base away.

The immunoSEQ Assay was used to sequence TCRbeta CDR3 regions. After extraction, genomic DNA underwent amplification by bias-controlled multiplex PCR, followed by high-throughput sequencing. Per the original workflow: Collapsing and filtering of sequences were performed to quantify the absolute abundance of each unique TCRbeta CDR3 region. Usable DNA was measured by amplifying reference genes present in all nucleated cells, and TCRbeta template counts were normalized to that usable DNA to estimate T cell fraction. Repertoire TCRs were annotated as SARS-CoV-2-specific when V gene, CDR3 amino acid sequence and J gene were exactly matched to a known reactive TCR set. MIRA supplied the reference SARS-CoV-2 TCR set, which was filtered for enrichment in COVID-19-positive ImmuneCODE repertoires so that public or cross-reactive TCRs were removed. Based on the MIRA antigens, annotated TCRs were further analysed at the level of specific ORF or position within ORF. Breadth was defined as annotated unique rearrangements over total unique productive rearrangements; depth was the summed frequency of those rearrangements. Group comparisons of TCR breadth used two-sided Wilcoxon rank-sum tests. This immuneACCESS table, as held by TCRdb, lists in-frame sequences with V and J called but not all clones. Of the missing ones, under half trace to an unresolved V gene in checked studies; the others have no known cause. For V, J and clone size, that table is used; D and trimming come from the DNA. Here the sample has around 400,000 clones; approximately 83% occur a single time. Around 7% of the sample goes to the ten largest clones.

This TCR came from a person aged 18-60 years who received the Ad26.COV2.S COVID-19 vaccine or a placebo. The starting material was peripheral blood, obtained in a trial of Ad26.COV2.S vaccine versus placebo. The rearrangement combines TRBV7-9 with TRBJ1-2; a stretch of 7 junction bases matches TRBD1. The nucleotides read TGTGCCAGCTCTCCCCAAGGGGGCACCAACTATGGCTACACCTTC. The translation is CASSPQGGTNYGYTF.